Detailed here is one T cell receptor beta chain. Antigen unknown. Using constant-segment primers, 5'RACE produced TCR alpha and TCR beta cDNA libraries carrying sample barcodes and UMIs. TCRdb independently ran MiXCR on the 5' RACE reads; one entry per CDR3 protein. The table records some 330,000 distinct CDR3 sequences, 20% to 25% of them present only once. This specimen belongs to a study of T-cell memory formation after mild COVID-19. Study outcomes and limitations: From day 15 to 85, contracting clones were balanced between CD4 and CD8, whereas later expanders leaned toward CD4+.

What was sequenced was PBMCs or a T cell subset sorted from them (not recorded which). This clonotype was sampled from an adult woman who had mild COVID-19 (a few samples of this study predate the infection). Cell type and time point are not known.

The CDR3 region is CASSLEQGGYGYTF. The CDR3 nucleotides are TGCGCCAGCAGCTTGGAGCAGGGAGGGTATGGCTACACCTTC. The gene calls are TRBV5-1 and TRBJ1-2, with D possibly matching TRBD1 (5 bases). Between the trimmed V and J ends, which lost 0 bases and 5 bases, there was a span of 11 bases. Per the germline V gene, CDR1 is SGHRS and CDR2 is YFSETQ. The CDR3 contains 14 residues.